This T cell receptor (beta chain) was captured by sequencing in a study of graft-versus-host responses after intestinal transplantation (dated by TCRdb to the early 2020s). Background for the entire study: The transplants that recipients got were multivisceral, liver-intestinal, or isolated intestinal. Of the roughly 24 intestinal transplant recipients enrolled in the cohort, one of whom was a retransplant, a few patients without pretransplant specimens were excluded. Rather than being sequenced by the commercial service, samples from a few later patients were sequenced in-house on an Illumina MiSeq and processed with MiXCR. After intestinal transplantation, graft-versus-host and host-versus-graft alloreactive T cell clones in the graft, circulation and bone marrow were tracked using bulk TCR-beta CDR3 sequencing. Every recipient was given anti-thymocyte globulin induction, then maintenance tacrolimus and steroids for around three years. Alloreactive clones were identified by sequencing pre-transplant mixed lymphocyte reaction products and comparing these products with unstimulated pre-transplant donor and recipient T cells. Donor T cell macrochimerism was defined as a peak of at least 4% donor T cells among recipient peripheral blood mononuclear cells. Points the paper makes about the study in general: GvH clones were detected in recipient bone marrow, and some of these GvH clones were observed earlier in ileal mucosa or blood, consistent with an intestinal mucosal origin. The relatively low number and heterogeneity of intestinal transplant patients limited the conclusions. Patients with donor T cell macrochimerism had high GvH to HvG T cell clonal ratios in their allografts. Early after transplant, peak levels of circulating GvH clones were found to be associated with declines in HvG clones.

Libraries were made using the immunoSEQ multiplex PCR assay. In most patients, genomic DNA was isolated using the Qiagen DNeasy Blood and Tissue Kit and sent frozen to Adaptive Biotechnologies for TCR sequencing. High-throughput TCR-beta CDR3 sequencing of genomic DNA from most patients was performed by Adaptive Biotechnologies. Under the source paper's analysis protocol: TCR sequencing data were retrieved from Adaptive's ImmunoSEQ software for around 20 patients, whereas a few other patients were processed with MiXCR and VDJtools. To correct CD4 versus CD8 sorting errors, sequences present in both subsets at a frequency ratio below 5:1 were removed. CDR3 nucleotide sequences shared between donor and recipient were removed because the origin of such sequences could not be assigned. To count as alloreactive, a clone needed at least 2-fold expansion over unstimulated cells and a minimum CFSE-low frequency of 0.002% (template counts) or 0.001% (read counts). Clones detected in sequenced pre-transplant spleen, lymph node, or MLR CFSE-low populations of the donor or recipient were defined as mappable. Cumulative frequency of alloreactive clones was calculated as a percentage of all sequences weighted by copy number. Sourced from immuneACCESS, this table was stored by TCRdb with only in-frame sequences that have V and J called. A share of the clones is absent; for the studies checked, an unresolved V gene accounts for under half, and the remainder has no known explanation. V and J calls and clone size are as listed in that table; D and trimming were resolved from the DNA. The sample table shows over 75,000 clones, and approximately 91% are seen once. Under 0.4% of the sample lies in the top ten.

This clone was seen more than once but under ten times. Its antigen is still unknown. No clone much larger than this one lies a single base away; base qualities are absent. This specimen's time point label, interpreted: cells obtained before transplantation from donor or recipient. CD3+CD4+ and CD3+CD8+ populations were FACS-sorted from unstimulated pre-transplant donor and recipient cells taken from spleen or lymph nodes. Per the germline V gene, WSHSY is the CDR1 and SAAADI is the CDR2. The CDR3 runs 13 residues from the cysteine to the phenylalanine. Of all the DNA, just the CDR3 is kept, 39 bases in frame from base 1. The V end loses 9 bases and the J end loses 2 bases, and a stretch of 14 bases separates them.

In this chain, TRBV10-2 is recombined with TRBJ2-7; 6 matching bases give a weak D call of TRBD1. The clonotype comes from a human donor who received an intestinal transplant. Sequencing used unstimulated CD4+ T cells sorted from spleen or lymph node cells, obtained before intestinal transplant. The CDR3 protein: CASSRGPPYEQYF. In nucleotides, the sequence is TGCGCCAGTTCCAGGGGCCCGCCCTACGAGCAGTACTTC.